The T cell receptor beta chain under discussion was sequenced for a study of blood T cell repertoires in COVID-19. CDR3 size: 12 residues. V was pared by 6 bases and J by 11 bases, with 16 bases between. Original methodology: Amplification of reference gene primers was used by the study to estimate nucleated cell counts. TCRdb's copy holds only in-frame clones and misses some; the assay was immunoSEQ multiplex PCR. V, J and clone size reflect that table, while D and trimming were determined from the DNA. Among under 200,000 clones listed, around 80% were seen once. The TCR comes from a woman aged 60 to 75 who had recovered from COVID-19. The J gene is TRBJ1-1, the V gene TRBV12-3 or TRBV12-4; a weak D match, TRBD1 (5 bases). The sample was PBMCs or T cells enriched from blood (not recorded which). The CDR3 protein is CASRGRSNFAFF. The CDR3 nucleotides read TGTGCCAGCAGGGGGCGAAGTAACTTCGCTTTCTTT.